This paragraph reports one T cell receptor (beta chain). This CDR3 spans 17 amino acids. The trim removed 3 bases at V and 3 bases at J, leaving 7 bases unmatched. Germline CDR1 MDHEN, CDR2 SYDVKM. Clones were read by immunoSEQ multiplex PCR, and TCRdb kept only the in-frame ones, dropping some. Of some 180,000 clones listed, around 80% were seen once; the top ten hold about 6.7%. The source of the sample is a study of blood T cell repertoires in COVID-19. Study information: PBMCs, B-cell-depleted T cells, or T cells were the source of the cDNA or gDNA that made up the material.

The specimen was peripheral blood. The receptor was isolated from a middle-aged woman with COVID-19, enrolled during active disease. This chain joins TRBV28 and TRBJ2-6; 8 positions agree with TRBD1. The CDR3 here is CASSFRQGASGANVLTF. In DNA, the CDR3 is TGTGCCAGCAGTTTTAGGCAGGGGGCGAGTGGGGCCAACGTCCTGACTTTC.